This T cell receptor beta chain stems from a study of T cells in Graves' hyperthyroidism and ophthalmopathy (dated by TCRdb to about 2019). Broadly, across the study: Peripheral blood was sampled at the time of initial diagnosis, prior to any treatment. TCR V-J signatures able to tell the groups apart were searched for in a discovery cohort of around 95 patients, of whom around 43 had Graves' ophthalmopathy and more than 55 had stable Graves' hyperthyroidism. Prospective prediction of ophthalmopathy was tested in an independent validation cohort consisting of some 18 hyperthyroidism patients and some 16 patients who later progressed to ophthalmopathy. The roughly 100 discovery patients were randomly split 7:3 into training and test sets. The study also compared thyroid tissue and blood T-cell repertoires from more than five Graves' hyperthyroidism patients. Once sampling was done, hyperthyroidism patients were given methimazole at a starting dose of 30 mg daily, whereas ophthalmopathy patients were given high-dose intravenous methylprednisolone. TCR Vbeta CDR3 sequencing of fewer than 150 peripheral blood samples (under 45 ophthalmopathy, about 80 hyperthyroidism and some 17 progressor patients) is reported in the paper. What the research found in general, with its limitations: In validation, the model predicted progression to ophthalmopathy a median of around six months before onset, with roughly 71% sensitivity and just under 75% specificity. In cross-validation, a model built on a 13 V-J signature told ophthalmopathy apart from stable hyperthyroidism with 87.88% sensitivity and about 81% specificity, and in testing the same model reached 80%/75%. Most expanded thyroid clonotypes (frequency above 0.001) were also detected in blood, a finding suggesting that blood repertoires may reflect thyroid immune responses. No statistical method was used to set the sample size in advance, and investigators knew the group allocation.

Stable Graves' hyperthyroidism was defined as no progression to ophthalmopathy during 18 months of follow-up. Hyperthyroidism patients were newly diagnosed, with disease duration under 2 months, and aged 18 to 65 years. Any patient with an uncontrolled infection, another autoimmune disease, pregnancy or lactation was excluded. Clinical symptoms, serum thyroxine and TRAb, thyroid ultrasound, and orbital computed tomography formed the basis for the diagnoses. PBMCs were isolated from about 9.1 ml of fresh peripheral blood by Ficoll-Paque density gradient centrifugation. Trizol reagent was used to extract total RNA, and RNA quality was then checked on an Agilent 2100 Bioanalyzer. On this clonotype: Its antigen has not been determined. No base-level quality is on record; no much larger clone is a single base apart.

V is cut by 3 bases and J by 5 bases, and the space between the germline ends is 14 bases. From the cysteine through the phenylalanine, the CDR3 covers 14 amino acids. Just CDR3 DNA is preserved here, 42 bases in frame from base 1. Sequences SGHRS (CDR1) and YFSETQ (CDR2) are obtained from the germline V gene. The TCR beta CDR3 regions were amplified from RNA transcripts. The TCR CDR3 was subjected to a first round of RT-PCR using the HTBI primer set and the Qiagen OneStep RT-PCR kit. Libraries were constructed in a second round of multiplex PCR, after which size selection and purification were carried out. The libraries were sequenced on an Illumina HiSeq2000 using paired-end 100 bp reads. The authors processed their data as follows. Raw data were processed with SOAPnuke, discarding reads with adapters, uncalled bases, mean Phred below 15, or no exact constant-primer or identifier match. COPE v1.2.5 was used to merge the high-quality paired reads, and each unique nucleotide sequence was defined as a clonotype. MiTCR v1.1 was used to align clonotypes to the IMGT TRBV, TRBD and TRBJ reference segments. The analysis included only V-J combinations with a frequency above 0.0001, which together covered approximately 99% of the repertoires. A TCS score was defined as the ratio of F50 (clonal expansion) to E x V (chaos), with BLOSUM62-based TCRdist applied between CDR3 peptides within each V-J. Welch's t-statistics and random forest reduced fewer than 550 V-J features to about 13, which were used in a naive Bayes classifier (R e1071). The similarity between thyroid and blood repertoires was quantified using the Morisita-Horn index. Starting from the raw public reads, TCRdb applied fastp trimming at Q25, assembled clones with MiXCR and retained in-frame beta chains. Each record represents a unique CDR3 protein, reported with the most common genes and DNA among its rows. The V and J calls follow TCRdb's processing rather than the paper's. This sample holds hundreds of thousands of distinct CDR3 sequences; around 40% were observed only once. About a third of the sample is in the top ten clones.

The rearrangement combines TRBV5-1 with TRBJ1-1, with TRBD1 as a weak D call on 6 bases. The receptor comes from a woman aged 40 to 50 with Graves' hyperthyroidism. Sequenced sample: blood. The CDR3 has the sequence CASSSWTVSTEAFF. Read as DNA, the sequence is TGCGCCAGCAGCTCCTGGACAGTTAGTACTGAAGCTTTCTTT. The reference TRBV5-1 and TRBJ1-1 proteins fill in what lies around the CDR3, so the full variable domain reads KAGVTQTPRYLIKTRGQQVTLSCSPISGHRSVSWYQQTPGQGLQFLFEYFSETQRNKGNFPGRFSGRQFSNSRSEMNVSTLELGDSALYLCASSSWTVSTEAFFGQGTRLTVV.